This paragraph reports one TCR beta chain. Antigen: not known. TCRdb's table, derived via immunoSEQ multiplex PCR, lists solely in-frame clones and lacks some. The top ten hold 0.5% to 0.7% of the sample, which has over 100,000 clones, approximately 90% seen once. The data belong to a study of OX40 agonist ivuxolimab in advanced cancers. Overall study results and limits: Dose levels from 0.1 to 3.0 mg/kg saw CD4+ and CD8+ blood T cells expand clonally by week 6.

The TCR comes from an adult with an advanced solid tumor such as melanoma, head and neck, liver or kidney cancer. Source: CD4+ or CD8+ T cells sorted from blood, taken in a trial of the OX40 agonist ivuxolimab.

The CDR3 bases are TGTGCCAGCAGTCAAACTGGGACAGGGGACATTCAGTACTTC. As protein: CASSQTGTGDIQYF. The chain recombines TRBV6-5 with TRBJ2-4; 10 nucleotides align to TRBD1. After removal of 5 bases from V and 8 bases from J, the junction contained 6 bases not matched to a gene. The CDR3 consists of 14 residues. The V gene's germline CDR1 is MNHEY and CDR2 SVGAGI.